The clone carrying this T cell receptor beta chain was observed a handful of times. Its antigen is still unknown. The sample belongs to a study of T cells in Graves' hyperthyroidism and ophthalmopathy. The overall study: Peripheral blood samples were taken at initial diagnosis, prior to any treatment.

Uncontrolled infection, other autoimmune disease, pregnancy and lactation each barred patients from inclusion. PBMCs came from 9 to 10 ml fresh peripheral blood. General study results and limits: Expanded thyroid clonotypes (above 0.001) were mostly also found in blood.

What was amplified from RNA transcripts were TCR beta CDR3 regions. HTBI primers were employed in a first-round RT-PCR of the TCR CDR3. TCRdb reprocessed the multiplex PCR reads via MiXCR and lists one record per CDR3 protein. Of 400,000 to 550,000 distinct CDR3 sequences listed, approximately 15% were seen once; the top ten hold 15% to 20%. The V gene end was trimmed by 5 bases and the J gene end by 1 base; junction bases not matched to a gene: 11. Germline values: CDR1 LNHDA, CDR2 SQIVND (reference sequence). The CDR3 has 17 residues. The rearrangement uses TRBV19 and TRBJ1-1, with 9 bases lining up with TRBD1. Sequencing was done on a sample of blood. This receptor was obtained from a woman younger than 30 with Graves' hyperthyroidism. CDR3 bases: TGTGCCAGTAGTCAACGGACAGGGGCCACTTCGAACACTGAAGCTTTCTTT. It codes for CASSQRTGATSNTEAFF.